The following is a T cell receptor (beta chain) sequence with its context. As yet, its antigen is unknown. These data originate in a study of T cell responses to AZD1222 COVID-19 vaccine. Study-wide results and limits: Just 5 to 7 people given AZD1222 tested seropositive at baseline. Receipt of two AZD1222 doses was followed by a rise in Spike-specific TCR breadth and depth.

CDR3 size: 12 residues. The germline gives CDR1 KGHDR, CDR2 SFDVKD. Trimming cost V 4 bases and J 3 bases, with 3 bases left between them. The data were produced by immunoSEQ multiplex PCR, yet TCRdb's version contains in-frame clones alone and is incomplete. The table includes some 100,000 clones, more than 75% detected once. This chain joins TRBV24-1 and TRBJ1-5; D call uncertain. The sample in question was peripheral blood, obtained on day 0 of AZD1222 vaccination. This receptor was identified in an adult in good health. The CDR3 reads CATSDPNQPQHF. The CDR3 DNA follows: TGTGCCACCAGTGACCCCAATCAGCCCCAGCATTTT.